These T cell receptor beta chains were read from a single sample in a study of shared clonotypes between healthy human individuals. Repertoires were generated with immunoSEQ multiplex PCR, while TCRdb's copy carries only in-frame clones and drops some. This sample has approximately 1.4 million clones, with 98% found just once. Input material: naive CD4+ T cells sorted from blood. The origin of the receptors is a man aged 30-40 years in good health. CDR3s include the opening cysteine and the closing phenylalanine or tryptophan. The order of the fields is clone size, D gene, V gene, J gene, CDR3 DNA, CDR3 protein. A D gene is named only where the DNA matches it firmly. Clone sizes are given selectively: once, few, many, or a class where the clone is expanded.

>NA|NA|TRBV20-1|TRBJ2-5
TGCAGTTACCCCAGACAAGAGACCCAGTACTTC
CSYPRQETQYF
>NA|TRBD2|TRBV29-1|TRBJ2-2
TGCAGCGTTGTGTTAGTAGCGGGAGGCTTTGGGGAGCTGTTTTTT
CSVVLVAGGFGELFF
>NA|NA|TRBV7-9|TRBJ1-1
TGTGCCAGCAGCCACTCGTTGTCTGAAGCTTTCTTT
CASSHSLSEAFF
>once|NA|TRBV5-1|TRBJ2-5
TGCGCCAGCAGCTTCGGGGGATTGCAAGAGACCCAGTACTTC
CASSFGGLQETQYF
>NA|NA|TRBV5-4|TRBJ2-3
TGTGCCAGCAGCTTGGGAGGCCCCTCCACAGATACGCAGTATTTT
CASSLGGPSTDTQYF
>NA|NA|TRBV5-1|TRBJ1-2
TGCGCCAGCAGTCCCATCGGGAGGGCTACCACTAACTATGGCTACACCTTC
CASSPIGRATTNYGYTF
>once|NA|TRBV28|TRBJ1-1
TGTGCCAGCGAACCCCTCGGCAGGAACACTGAAGCTTTCTTT
CASEPLGRNTEAFF
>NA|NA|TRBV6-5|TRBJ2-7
TGTGCCAGCAGTTACTCGACCTCGGGGGCCGGGTCCGAGCAGTACTTC
CASSYSTSGAGSEQYF
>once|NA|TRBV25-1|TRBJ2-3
TGTGCCAGCAGTGACCTGACTAGACGCACAGATACGCAGTATTTT
CASSDLTRRTDTQYF
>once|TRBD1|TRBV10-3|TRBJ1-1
TGTGCCATCGGACAGGGGGGGTTCACTGAAGCTTTCTTT
CAIGQGGFTEAFF
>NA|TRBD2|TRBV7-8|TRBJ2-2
TGTGCCAGCAGCCACCGTTTAGCGGGGGCGAACACCGGGGAGCTGTTTTTT
CASSHRLAGANTGELFF
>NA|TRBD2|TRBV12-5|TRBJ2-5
TGTGCTAGTGGTACTAGCGGATCCCAAGAGACCCAGTACTTC
CASGTSGSQETQYF
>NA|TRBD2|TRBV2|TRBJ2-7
TGTGCCAGCAGTGAAAGGGGGACGGGAGGGTCTTACGAGCAGTACTTC
CASSERGTGGSYEQYF
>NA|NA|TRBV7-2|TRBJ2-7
TGTGCCAGCAGCTTTTCGGTCGGAGGACAGTACTACGAGCAGTACTTC
CASSFSVGGQYYEQYF
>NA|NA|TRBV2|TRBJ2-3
TGTGCCAGCAGTGGCCTAGCGCCCGGCACAGATACGCAGTATTTT
CASSGLAPGTDTQYF
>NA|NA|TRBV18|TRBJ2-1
TGTGCCAGCTCACCACGCACGAGCTCCTACAATGAGCAGTTCTTC
CASSPRTSSYNEQFF
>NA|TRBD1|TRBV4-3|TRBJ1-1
TGCGCCAGCAGCCAAGGGGGGTGGGCAGGGGGCTTCACTGAAGCTTTCTTT
CASSQGGWAGGFTEAFF
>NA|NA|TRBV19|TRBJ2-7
TGTGCCAGTAGTATTGGACTCATAGACTACGAGCAGTACTTC
CASSIGLIDYEQYF
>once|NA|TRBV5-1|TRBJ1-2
TGCGCCAGCAGCTTGGGGCAGGCTGGCGGCTACACCTTC
CASSLGQAGGYTF
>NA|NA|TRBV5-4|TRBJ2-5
TGTGCCAGCAGCCCGAGGGGGTCAAACCAAGAGACCCAGTACTTC
CASSPRGSNQETQYF
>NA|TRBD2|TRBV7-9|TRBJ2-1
TGTGCCAGCAGCCGTAAGCGGGAGCGTGGGGATGAGCAGTTCTTC
CASSRKRERGDEQFF
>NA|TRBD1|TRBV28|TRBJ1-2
TGTGCCAGCCGCGGGACAGGATATGGCTACACCTTC
CASRGTGYGYTF
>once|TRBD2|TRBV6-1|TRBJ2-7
TGTGCCAGCAGTGGACTAGCGGGAGGGCCAAGGGAGCAGTACTTC
CASSGLAGGPREQYF
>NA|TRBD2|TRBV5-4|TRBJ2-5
TGTGCCAGCAGCATCCAGTGGGGAGGGCAAGAGACCCAGTACTTC
CASSIQWGGQETQYF
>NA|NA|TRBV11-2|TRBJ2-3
TGTGCCAGCAGCTTGGACAGAAGCACAGATACGCAGTATTTT
CASSLDRSTDTQYF
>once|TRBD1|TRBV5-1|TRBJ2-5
TGCGCCAGCAGCTTGACAGGGGCGAAAGAGACCCAGTACTTC
CASSLTGAKETQYF
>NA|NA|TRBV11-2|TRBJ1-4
TGTGCCAGCAGCCTTACAGGAGCAACTAATGAAAAACTGTTTTTT
CASSLTGATNEKLFF
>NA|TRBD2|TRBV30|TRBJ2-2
TGTGCCTGGAGTCTCTTTCTAGCGGGAGAATCCGGGGAGCTGTTTTTT
CAWSLFLAGESGELFF
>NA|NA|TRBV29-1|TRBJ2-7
TGCAGCGTTGGGTCGGACTTCGTCCCCTACGAGCAGTACTTC
CSVGSDFVPYEQYF
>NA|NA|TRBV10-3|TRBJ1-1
TGTGCCATCAGTGGAGACAGGCTACCGAACACTGAAGCTTTCTTT
CAISGDRLPNTEAFF
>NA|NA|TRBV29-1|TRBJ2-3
TGCAGCGTCACGTCGGGGAACACAGATACGCAGTATTTT
CSVTSGNTDTQYF
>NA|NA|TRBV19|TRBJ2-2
TGTGCCAGTAGCCCAACCAGGGTTAATTCCTACACCGGGGAGCTGTTTTTT
CASSPTRVNSYTGELFF
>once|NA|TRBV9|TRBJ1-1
TGTGCCAGCAGCGTTTCACAGATGAACACTGAAGCTTTCTTT
CASSVSQMNTEAFF
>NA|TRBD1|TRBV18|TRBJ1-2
TGTGCCAGCTCAAAGGGGATCGGGACAGCTTCTAACTATGGCTACACCTTC
CASSKGIGTASNYGYTF
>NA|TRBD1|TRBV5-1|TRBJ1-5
TGCGCCAGCAGCAGGGACAGGGGGGATCAGCCCCAGCATTTT
CASSRDRGDQPQHF
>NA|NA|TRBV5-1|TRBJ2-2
TGCGCCAGCAGCTTGGTAAACCCCACGGCCGGGGAGCTGTTTTTT
CASSLVNPTAGELFF
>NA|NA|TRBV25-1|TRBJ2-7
TGTGCCAGCAGTGAATCTCACGCAGCCTACGAGCAGTACTTC
CASSESHAAYEQYF
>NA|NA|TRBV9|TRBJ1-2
TGTGCCAGCAGCGGTGGGCCAAACTATGGCTACACCTTC
CASSGGPNYGYTF
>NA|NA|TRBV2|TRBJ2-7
TGTGCCAGCAGTGACGGCCGCTACGAGCAGTACTTC
CASSDGRYEQYF
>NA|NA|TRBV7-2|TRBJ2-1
TGTGCCAGCAGCTTGAACGTCTTAGGCGGCGGGCAGTTCTTC
CASSLNVLGGGQFF
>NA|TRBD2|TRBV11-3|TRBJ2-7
TGTGCCAGCAGCCATACTAGCGGGCCCTACGAGCAGTACTTC
CASSHTSGPYEQYF
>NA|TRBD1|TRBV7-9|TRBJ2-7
TGTGCCAGCAGCACGGACAGGGGCCCCTCCTACGAGCAGTACTTC
CASSTDRGPSYEQYF
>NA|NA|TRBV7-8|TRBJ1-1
TGTGCCAGCAGCTTAGGGAGGGCACGTATGAACACTGAAGCTTTCTTT
CASSLGRARMNTEAFF
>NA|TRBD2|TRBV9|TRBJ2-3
TGTGCCAGCAGCTCGTGGACTAGCGGGGGAGGCACAGATACGCAGTATTTT
CASSSWTSGGGTDTQYF
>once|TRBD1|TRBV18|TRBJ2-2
TGTGCCAGCTCTCCCACGGGACAGGCGAACACCGGGGAGCTGTTTTTT
CASSPTGQANTGELFF
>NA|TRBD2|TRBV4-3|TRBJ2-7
TGCGCCAGCAGCCTTCAACTAGCGGGAGTTGACGAGCAGTACTTC
CASSLQLAGVDEQYF
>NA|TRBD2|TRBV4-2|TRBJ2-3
TGTGCCAGCAGCCAAGCCGGGACTAGCGCAGATACGCAGTATTTT
CASSQAGTSADTQYF
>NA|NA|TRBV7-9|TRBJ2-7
TGTGCCAGCAGGATGGGACATGCGGCCTACGAGCAGTACTTC
CASRMGHAAYEQYF
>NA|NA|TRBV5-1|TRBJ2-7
TGCGCCAGCAGCTTGAGGGGCCTATACGAGCAGTACTTC
CASSLRGLYEQYF
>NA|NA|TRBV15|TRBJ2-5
TGTGCCACCATCCGTTCGTGGGGCCCCCTTCAAGAGACCCAGTACTTC
CATIRSWGPLQETQYF
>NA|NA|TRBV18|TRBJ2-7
TGTGCCAGCTCACCGGCGACAGGCGACGAGCAGTACTTC
CASSPATGDEQYF
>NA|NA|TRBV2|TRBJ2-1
TGTGCCAGCATCTTGAGAGGCGACAATGAGCAGTTCTTC
CASILRGDNEQFF
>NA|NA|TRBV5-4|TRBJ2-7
TGTGCCAGCAGCTTGGAGGCGTTCGGGACTTCGAAGCAGTACTTC
CASSLEAFGTSKQYF